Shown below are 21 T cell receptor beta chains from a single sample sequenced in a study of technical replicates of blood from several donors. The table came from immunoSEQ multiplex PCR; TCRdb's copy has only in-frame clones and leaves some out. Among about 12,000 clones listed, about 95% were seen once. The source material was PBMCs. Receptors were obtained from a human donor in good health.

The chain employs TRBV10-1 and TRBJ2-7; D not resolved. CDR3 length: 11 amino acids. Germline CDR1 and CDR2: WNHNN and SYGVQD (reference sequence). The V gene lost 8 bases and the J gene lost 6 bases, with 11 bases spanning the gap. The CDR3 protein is CASGALGEQYF. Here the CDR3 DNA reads TGCGCCAGCGGCGCTCTAGGCGAGCAGTACTTC.

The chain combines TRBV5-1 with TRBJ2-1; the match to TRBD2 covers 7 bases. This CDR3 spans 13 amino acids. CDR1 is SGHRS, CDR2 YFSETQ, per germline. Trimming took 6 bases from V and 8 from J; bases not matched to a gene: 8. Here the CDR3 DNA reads TGCGCCAGCACCAGGGAGGGCCGGTATGAGCAGTTCTTC. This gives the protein CASTREGRYEQFF. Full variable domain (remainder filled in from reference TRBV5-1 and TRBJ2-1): KAGVTQTPRYLIKTRGQQVTLSCSPISGHRSVSWYQQTPGQGLQFLFEYFSETQRNKGNFPGRFSGRQFSNSRSEMNVSTLELGDSALYLCASTREGRYEQFFGPGTRLTVL.

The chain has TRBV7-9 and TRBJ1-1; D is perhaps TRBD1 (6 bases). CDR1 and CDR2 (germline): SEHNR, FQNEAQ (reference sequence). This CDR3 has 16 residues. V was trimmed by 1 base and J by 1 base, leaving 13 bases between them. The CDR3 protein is CASSLVQLRGNTEAFF. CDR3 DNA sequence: TGTGCCAGCAGCTTAGTTCAGCTCAGGGGGAACACTGAAGCTTTCTTT.

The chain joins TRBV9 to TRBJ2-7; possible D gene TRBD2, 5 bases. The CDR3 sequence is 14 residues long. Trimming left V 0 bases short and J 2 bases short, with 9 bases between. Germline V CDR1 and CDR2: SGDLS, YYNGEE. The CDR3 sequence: CASSVDTSTYEQYF. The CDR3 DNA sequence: TGTGCCAGCAGCGTAGATACTAGTACCTACGAGCAGTACTTC.

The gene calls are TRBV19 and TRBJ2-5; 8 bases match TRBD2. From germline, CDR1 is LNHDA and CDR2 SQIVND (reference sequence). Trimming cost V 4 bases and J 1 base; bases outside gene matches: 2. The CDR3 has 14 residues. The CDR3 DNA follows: TGTGCCAGTAGTACGACTAGCGTCCAAGAGACCCAGTACTTC. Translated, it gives CASSTTSVQETQYF.

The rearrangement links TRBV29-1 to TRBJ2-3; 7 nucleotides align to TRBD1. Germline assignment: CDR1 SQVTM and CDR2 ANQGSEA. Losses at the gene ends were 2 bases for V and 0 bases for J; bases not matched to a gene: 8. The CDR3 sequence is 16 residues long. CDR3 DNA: TGCAGCGTTGAACCTTCCAGGGGGAGTAGCACAGATACGCAGTATTTT. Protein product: CSVEPSRGSSTDTQYF.

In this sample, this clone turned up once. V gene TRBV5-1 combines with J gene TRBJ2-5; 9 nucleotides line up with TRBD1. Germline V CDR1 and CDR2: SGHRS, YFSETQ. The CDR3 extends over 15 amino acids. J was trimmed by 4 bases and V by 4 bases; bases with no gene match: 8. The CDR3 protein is CASSERQGETETQYF. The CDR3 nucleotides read TGCGCCAGCAGCGAACGACAGGGGGAAACAGAGACCCAGTACTTC. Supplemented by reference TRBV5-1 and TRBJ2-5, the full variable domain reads KAGVTQTPRYLIKTRGQQVTLSCSPISGHRSVSWYQQTPGQGLQFLFEYFSETQRNKGNFPGRFSGRQFSNSRSEMNVSTLELGDSALYLCASSERQGETETQYFGPGTRLLVL.

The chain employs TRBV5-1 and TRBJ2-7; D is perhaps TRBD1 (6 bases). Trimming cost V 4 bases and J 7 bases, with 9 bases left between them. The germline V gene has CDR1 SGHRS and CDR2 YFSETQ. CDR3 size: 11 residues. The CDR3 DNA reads TGCGCCAGCAGCGAAGGGGGAGAGCAGTACTTC. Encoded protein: CASSEGGEQYF.

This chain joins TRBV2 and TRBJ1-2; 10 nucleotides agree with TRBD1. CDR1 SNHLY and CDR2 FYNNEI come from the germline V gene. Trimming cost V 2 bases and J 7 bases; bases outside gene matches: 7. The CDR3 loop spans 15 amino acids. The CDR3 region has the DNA TGTGCCAGCAGTGAATGGGACAGGGGTTCCGGTGGCTACACCTTC. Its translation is CASSEWDRGSGGYTF. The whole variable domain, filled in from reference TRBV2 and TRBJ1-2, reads EPEVTQTPSHQVTQMGQEVILRCVPISNHLYFYWYRQILGQKVEFLVSFYNNEISEKSEIFDDQFSVERPDGSNFTLKIRSTKLEDSAMYFCASSEWDRGSGGYTFGSGTRLTVV.

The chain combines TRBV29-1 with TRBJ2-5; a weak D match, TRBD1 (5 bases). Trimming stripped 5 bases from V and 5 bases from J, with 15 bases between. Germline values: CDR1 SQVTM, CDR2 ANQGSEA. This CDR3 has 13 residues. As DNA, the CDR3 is TGCAGCGTTATTGAAGGGGCAGGCGAGACCCAGTACTTC. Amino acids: CSVIEGAGETQYF.

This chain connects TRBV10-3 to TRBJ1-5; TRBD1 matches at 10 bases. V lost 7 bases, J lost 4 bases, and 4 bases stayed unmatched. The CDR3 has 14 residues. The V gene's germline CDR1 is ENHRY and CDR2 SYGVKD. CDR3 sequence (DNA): TGTGCCATCAAACCGGACAGGGGGAATCAGCCCCAGCATTTT. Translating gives CAIKPDRGNQPQHF.

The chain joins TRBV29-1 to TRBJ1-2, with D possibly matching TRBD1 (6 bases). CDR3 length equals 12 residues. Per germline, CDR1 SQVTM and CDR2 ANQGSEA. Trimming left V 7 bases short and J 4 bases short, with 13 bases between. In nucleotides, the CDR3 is TGCAGCGATGGAACAGGGTCCTATGGCTACACCTTC. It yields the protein CSDGTGSYGYTF.

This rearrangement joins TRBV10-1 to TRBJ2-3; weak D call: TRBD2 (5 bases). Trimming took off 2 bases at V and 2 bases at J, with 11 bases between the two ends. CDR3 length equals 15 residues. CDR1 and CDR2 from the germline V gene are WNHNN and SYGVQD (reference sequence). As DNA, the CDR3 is TGCGCCAGCAGTGAGGCCCTAGCTGCCACAGATACGCAGTATTTT. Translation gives CASSEALAATDTQYF.

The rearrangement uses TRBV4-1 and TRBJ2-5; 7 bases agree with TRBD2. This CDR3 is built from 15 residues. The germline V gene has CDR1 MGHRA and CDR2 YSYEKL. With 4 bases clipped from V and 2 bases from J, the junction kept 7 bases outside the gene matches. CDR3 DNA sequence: TGCGCCAGCAGCCGATTAGGACTAGTACAAGAGACCCAGTACTTC. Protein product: CASSRLGLVQETQYF.

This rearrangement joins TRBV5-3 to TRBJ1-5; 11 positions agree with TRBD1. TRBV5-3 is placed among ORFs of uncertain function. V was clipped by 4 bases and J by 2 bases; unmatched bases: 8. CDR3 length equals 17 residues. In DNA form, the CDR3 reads TGTGCCAGAAGCCCCGGGACAGGGGGGAATGGCAATCAGCCCCAGCATTTT. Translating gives CARSPGTGGNGNQPQHF.

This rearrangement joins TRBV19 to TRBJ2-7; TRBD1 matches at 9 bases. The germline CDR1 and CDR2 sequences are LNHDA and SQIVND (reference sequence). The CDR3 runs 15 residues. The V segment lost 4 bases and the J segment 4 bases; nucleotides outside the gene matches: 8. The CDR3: CASSTSGTGLYEQYF. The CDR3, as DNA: TGTGCCAGTAGTACGTCCGGGACAGGGTTATACGAGCAGTACTTC.

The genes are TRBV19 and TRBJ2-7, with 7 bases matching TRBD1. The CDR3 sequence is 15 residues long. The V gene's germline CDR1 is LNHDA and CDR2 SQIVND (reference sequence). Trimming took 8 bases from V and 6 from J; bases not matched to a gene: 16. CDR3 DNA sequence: TGTGCCAGTCAAGCCAGCTCGACAGGGTCTGGCGAGCAGTACTTC. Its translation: CASQASSTGSGEQYF.

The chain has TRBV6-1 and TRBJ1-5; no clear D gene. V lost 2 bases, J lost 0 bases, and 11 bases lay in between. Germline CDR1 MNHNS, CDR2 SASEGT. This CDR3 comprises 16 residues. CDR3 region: CASSEFPGDSNQPQHF. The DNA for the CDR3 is TGTGCCAGCAGTGAATTTCCAGGCGATAGCAATCAGCCCCAGCATTTT.

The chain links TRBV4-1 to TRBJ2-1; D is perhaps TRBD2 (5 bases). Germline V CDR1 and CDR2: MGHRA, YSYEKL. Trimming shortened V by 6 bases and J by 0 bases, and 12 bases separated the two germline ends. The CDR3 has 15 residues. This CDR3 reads CASRLSGSSYNEQFF. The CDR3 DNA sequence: TGCGCCAGCAGACTCAGCGGAAGCTCCTACAATGAGCAGTTCTTC.

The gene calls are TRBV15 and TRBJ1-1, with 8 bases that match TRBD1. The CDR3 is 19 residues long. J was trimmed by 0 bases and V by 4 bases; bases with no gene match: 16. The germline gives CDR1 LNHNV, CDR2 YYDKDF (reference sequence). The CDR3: CATSTRKTPGTGMNTEAFF. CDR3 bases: TGTGCCACCAGCACCAGAAAAACCCCCGGGACAGGTATGAACACTGAAGCTTTCTTT.

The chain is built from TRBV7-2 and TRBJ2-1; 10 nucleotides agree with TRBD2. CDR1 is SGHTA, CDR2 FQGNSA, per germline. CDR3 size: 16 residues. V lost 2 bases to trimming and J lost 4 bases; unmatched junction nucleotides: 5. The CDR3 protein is CASSLPLAGAYNEQFF. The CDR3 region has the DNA TGTGCCAGCAGCTTACCTCTAGCGGGAGCGTACAATGAGCAGTTCTTC.